The clone carrying this T cell receptor beta chain was detected a few times. Its antigen is unidentified. Per germline, CDR1 DFQATT and CDR2 SNEGSKA (reference sequence). This CDR3 is built from 16 residues. After removal of 4 bases from V and 4 bases from J, the junction contained 15 bases not matched to a gene. The data originate from a study of T-cell reconstitution after alpha-beta-depleted transplantation in children. The study, taken as a whole, reports: Newly made T cells mostly supplied T-cell counts and diversity one year after transplant.

TCRbeta library construction was performed incorporating unique molecular identifiers. TCRdb processed the PCR reads anew with MiXCR; each CDR3 protein has one entry. Here the sample spans 500,000 to 750,000 distinct CDR3 sequences, around 13% being singletons. The source is a male patient younger than 18 who had a stem cell transplant for acute myeloid leukemia, so the T cells may come from the graft donor. This specimen consisted of PBMCs, mostly from graft donor cells, obtained 360 days after TCRalphabeta/CD19-depleted stem cell transplant. The V call is TRBV20-1, the J call TRBJ2-5, with TRBD1 matching over 7 bases. For the CDR3, the DNA is TGCAGTGCTACTAGATCAGGAAAGGGGGCGGTAGAGACCCAGTACTTC. Its protein product is CSATRSGKGAVETQYF.